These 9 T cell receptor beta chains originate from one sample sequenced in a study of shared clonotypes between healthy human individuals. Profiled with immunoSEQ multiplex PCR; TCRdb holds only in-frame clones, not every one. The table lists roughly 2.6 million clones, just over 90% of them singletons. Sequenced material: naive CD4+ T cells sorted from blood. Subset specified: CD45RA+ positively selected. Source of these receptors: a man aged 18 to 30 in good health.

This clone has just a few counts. CDR3 residues: CAVGSYEQYF. The DNA of the CDR3 is TGTGCCGTCGGCTCCTACGAGCAGTACTTC. This chain links TRBV6-1 with TRBJ2-7; D unresolved. V shed 11 bases and J shed 0 bases, with 5 bases lying between them. The CDR3 sequence is 10 residues long. The germline CDR1 and CDR2 sequences are MNHNS and SASEGT.

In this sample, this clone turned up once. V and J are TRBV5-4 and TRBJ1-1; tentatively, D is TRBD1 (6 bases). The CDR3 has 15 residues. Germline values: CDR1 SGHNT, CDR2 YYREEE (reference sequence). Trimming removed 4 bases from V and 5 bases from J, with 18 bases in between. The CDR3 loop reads CASSEQGSVITEAFF. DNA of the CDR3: TGTGCCAGCAGCGAACAGGGTAGTGTTATTACTGAAGCTTTCTTT.

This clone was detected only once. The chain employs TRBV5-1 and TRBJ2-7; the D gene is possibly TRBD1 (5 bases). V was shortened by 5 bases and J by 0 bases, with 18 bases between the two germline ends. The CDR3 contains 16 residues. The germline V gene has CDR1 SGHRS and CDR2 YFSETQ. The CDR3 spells CASRKGSGQNSYEQYF. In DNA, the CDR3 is TGCGCCAGCAGGAAGGGGTCGGGTCAAAACTCCTACGAGCAGTACTTC.

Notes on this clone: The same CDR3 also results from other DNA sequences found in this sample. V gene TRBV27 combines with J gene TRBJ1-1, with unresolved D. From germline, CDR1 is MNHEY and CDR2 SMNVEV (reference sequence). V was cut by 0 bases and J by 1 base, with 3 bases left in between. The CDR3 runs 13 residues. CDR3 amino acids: CASSLSRNTEAFF. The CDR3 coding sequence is TGTGCCAGCAGTTTATCGAGGAACACTGAAGCTTTCTTT.

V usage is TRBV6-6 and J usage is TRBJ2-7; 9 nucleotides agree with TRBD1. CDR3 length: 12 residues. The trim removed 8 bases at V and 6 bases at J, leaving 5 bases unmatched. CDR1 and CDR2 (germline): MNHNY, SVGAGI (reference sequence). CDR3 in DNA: TGTGCCAGCTCTGGGACAGGGTTCGAGCAGTACTTC. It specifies CASSGTGFEQYF.

CDR3 loop: CASSLPTDTQYF. The CDR3 nucleotides read TGTGCCAGCAGCTTACCCACAGATACGCAGTATTTT. The rearrangement links TRBV5-4 to TRBJ2-3; D unclear. Germline CDR1 SGHNT, CDR2 YYREEE (reference sequence). Trimming removed 2 bases at V and 2 bases at J, with 3 bases between. The CDR3 runs to 12 residues.

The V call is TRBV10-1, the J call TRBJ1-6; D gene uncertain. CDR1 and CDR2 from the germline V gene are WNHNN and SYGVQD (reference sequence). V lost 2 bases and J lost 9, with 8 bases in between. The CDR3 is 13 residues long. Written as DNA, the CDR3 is TGCGCCAGCAGTGAGATAGGCGGTTCACCCCTCCACTTT. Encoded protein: CASSEIGGSPLHF.

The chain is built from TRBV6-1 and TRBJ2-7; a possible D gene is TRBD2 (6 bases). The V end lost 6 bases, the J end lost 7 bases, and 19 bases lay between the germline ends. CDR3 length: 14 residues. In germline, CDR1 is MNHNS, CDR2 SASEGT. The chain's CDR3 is CASRRDAVSGEQYF. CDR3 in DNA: TGTGCCAGCAGGCGGGACGCAGTCTCAGGGGAGCAGTACTTC.

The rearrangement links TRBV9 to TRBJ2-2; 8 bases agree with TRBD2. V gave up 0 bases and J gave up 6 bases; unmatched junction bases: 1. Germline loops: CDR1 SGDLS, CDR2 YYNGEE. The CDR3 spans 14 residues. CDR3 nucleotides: TGTGCCAGCAGCGTAGCGGGAGGGGCCGGGGAGCTGTTTTTT. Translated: CASSVAGGAGELFF.